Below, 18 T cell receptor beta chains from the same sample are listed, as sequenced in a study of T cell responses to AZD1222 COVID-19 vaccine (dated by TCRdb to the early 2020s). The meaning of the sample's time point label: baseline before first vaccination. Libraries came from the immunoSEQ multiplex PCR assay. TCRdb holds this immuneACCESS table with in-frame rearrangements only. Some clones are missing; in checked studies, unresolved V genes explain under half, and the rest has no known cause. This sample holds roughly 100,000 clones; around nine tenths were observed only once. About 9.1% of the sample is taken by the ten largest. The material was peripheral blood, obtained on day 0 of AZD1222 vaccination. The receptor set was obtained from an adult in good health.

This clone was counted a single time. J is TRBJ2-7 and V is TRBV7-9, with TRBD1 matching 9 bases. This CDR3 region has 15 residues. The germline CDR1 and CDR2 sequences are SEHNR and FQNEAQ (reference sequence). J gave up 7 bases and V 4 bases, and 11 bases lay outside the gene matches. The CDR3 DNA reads TGTGCCAGCAGCTCACCGGGACAGGGTTATTGGGAGCAGTACTTC. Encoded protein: CASSSPGQGYWEQYF.

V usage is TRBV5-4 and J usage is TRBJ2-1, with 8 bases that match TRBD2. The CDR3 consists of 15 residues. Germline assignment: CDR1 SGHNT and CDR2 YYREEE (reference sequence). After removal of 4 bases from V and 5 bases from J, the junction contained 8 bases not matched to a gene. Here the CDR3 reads CASSPTSDTDNEQFF. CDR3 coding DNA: TGTGCCAGCAGCCCGACTAGCGATACCGACAATGAGCAGTTCTTC.

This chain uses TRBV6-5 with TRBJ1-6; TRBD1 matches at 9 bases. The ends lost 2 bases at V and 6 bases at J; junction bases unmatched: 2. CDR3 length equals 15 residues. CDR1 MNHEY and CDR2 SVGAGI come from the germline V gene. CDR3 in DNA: TGTGCCAGCAGTTACCTGGGACAGGGTAATTCACCCCTCCACTTT. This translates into CASSYLGQGNSPLHF.

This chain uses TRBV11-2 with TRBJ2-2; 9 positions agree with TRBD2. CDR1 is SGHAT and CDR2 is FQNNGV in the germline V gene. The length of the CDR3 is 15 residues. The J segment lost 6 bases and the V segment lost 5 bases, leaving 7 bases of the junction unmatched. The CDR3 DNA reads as TGTGCCAGCAGCCCCGGGACTAGCCGTCCCGGGGAGCTGTTTTTT. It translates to CASSPGTSRPGELFF.

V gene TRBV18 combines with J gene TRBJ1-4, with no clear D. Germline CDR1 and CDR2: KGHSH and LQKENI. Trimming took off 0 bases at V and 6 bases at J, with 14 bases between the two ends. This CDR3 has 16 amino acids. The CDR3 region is CASSPPNKGLDEKLFF. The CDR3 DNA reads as TGTGCCAGCTCACCACCTAATAAGGGTTTGGATGAAAAACTGTTTTTT.

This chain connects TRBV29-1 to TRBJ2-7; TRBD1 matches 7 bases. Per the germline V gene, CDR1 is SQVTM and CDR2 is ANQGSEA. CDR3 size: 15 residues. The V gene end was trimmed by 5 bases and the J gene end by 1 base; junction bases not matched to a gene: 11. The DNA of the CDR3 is TGCAGCGTTACTGAGGCGACAGGGTCGTCCTACGAGCAGTACTTC. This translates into CSVTEATGSSYEQYF.

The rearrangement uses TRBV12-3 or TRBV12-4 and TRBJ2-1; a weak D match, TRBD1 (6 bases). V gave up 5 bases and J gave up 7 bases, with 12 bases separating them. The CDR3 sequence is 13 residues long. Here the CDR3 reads CASSIYRENEQFF. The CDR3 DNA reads TGTGCCAGCAGTATCTACAGGGAAAATGAGCAGTTCTTC.

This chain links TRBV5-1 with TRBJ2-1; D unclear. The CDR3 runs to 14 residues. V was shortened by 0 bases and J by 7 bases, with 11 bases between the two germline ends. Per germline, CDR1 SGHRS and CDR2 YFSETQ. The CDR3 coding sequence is TGCGCCAGCAGCTTGGATACGCGAAGGAATGAGCAGTTCTTC. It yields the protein CASSLDTRRNEQFF. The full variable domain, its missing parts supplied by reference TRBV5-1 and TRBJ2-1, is KAGVTQTPRYLIKTRGQQVTLSCSPISGHRSVSWYQQTPGQGLQFLFEYFSETQRNKGNFPGRFSGRQFSNSRSEMNVSTLELGDSALYLCASSLDTRRNEQFFGPGTRLTVL.

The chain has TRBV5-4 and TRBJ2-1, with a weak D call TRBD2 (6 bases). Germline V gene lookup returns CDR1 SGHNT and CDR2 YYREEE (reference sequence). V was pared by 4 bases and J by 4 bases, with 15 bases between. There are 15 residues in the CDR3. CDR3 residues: CASSPGGPVYNEQFF. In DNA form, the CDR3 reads TGTGCCAGCAGCCCCGGGGGTCCCGTTTACAATGAGCAGTTCTTC.

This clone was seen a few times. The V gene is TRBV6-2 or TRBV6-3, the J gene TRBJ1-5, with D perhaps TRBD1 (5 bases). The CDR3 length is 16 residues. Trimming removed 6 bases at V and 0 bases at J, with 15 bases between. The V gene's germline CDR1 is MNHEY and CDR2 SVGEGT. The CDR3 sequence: CASSLAGGTSNQPQHF. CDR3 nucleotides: TGTGCCAGCAGCCTGGCGGGCGGGACTAGCAATCAGCCCCAGCATTTT.

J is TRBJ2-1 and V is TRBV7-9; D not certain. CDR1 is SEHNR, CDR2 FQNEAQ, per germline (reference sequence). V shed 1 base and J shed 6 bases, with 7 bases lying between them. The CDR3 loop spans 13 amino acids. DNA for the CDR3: TGTGCCAGCAGCTTAGGGGTGGGCAATGAGCAGTTCTTC. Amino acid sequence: CASSLGVGNEQFF.

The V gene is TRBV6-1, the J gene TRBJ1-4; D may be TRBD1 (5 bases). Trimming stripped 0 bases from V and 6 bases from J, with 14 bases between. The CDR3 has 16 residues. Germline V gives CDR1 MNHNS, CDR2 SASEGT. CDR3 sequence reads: CASSEALGGSDEKLFF. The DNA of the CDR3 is TGTGCCAGCAGTGAAGCTTTGGGGGGGAGTGATGAAAAACTGTTTTTT.

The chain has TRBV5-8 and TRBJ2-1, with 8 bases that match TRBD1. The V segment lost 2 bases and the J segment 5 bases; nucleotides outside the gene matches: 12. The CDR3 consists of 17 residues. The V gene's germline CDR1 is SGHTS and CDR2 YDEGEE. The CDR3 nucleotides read TGTGCCAGCAGCTTTCCTAACGTCAGGGGGCTGGACAATGAGCAGTTCTTC. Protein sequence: CASSFPNVRGLDNEQFF.

The CDR3 loop is CASSLGTQTYNEQFF. Written as DNA, the CDR3 is TGTGCCAGCAGCTTGGGTACACAAACTTACAATGAGCAGTTCTTC. The chain combines TRBV5-8 with TRBJ2-1; D remains ambiguous. The ends were cut back, 0 bases at V and 4 bases at J, with 11 bases in the middle. The CDR3 spans 15 residues. Germline values: CDR1 SGHTS, CDR2 YDEGEE.

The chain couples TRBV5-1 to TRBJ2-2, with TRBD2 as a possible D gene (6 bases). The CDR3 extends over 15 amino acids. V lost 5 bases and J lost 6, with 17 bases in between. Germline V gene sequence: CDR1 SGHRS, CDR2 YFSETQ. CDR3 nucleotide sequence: TGCGCCAGCAGTCTTATGACGGGAGATTCCGGGGAGCTGTTTTTT. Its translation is CASSLMTGDSGELFF.

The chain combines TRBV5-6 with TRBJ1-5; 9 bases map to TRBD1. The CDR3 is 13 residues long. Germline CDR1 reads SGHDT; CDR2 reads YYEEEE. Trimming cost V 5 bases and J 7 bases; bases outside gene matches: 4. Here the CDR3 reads CASSPTGGQPQHF. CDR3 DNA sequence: TGTGCCAGCAGTCCAACAGGGGGCCAGCCCCAGCATTTT.

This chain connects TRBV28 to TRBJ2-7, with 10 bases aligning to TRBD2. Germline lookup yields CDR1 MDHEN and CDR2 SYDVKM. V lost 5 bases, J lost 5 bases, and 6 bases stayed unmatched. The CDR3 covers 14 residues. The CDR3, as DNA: TGTGCCAGCAGTCCGCTAGCGGGAGTCAACGAGCAGTACTTC. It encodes CASSPLAGVNEQYF.

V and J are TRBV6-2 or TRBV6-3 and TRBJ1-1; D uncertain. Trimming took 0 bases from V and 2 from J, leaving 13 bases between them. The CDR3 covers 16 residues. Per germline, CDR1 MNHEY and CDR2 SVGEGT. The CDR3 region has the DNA TGTGCCAGCAGTTACTCGGGGTACAGACCCAACACTGAAGCTTTCTTT. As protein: CASSYSGYRPNTEAFF.